The 20 T cell receptor beta chains below come from one sample, sequenced in a study of technical replicates of blood from a few donors. Produced via immunoSEQ multiplex PCR; TCRdb's table is partial and in-frame only. Altogether about 68,000 clones are present, approximately 97% being singletons, with the ten largest covering about 0.26%. Sequences were obtained from T cells isolated from PBMCs. The receptors come from a human donor in good health.

The chain couples TRBV7-9 to TRBJ2-3; D is possibly TRBD2 (5 bases). The V and J ends lost 4 bases and 0 bases respectively, with 11 bases between them. CDR1 is SEHNR and CDR2 is FQNEAQ in the germline V gene (reference sequence). The CDR3 spans 15 residues. As DNA, the CDR3 is TGTGCCAGCAGCTCCAGCGGCATTAGCACAGATACGCAGTATTTT. Amino acids: CASSSSGISTDTQYF.

In this sample, this clone turned up once. The V and J genes are TRBV19 and TRBJ2-7; weak D call: TRBD2 (6 bases). CDR1 and CDR2 from the germline V gene are LNHDA and SQIVND (reference sequence). The V end was cut by 3 bases, the J end by 0 bases, with 9 bases between. The CDR3 consists of 14 residues. CDR3 sequence reads: CASSMLGLSYEQYF. CDR3 sequence (DNA): TGTGCCAGTAGTATGTTGGGACTCTCCTACGAGCAGTACTTC.

Only one count was recorded for this clone. The rearrangement joins TRBV29-1 to TRBJ1-1; 7 bases agree with TRBD1. J was trimmed by 2 bases and V by 5 bases; bases with no gene match: 2. The germline V gene encodes CDR1 SQVTM and CDR2 ANQGSEA. This CDR3 region has 12 residues. The CDR3 DNA follows: TGCAGCGTTTGGACAGGAAACACTGAAGCTTTCTTT. This codes for CSVWTGNTEAFF. The variable domain in full, completed from reference TRBV29-1 and TRBJ1-1, reads SAVISQKPSRDICQRGTSLTIQCQVDSQVTMMFWYRQQPGQSLTLIATANQGSEATYESGFVIDKFPISRPNLTFSTLTVSNMSPEDSSIYLCSVWTGNTEAFFGQGTRLTVV.

This chain connects TRBV6-5 to TRBJ2-7; possibly TRBD1 for D (5 bases). Germline V lookup: CDR1 MNHEY, CDR2 SVGAGI. V was trimmed by 0 bases and J by 0 bases, leaving 12 bases between them. The CDR3 sequence is 16 residues long. CDR3: CASSYSLGAVSYEQYF. The CDR3 DNA sequence: TGTGCCAGCAGTTACTCGTTAGGGGCGGTCTCCTACGAGCAGTACTTC.

The rearrangement uses TRBV6-5 and TRBJ2-7; TRBD1 matches at 9 bases. There are 15 residues in the CDR3. V shed 5 bases, J shed 5 bases, and the junction held 10 bases outside the gene matches. Germline values: CDR1 MNHEY, CDR2 SVGAGI. The CDR3 sequence is CASSLRTGESDEQYF. CDR3 sequence (DNA): TGTGCCAGCAGTCTACGGACAGGGGAAAGCGACGAGCAGTACTTC.

V usage is TRBV30 and J usage is TRBJ2-3; TRBD2 matches 7 bases. This CDR3 is 14 amino acids long. Germline loops: CDR1 GTSNPN, CDR2 SVGIG (reference sequence). V lost 5 bases to trimming and J lost 2 bases; unmatched junction nucleotides: 7. CDR3 sequence (DNA): TGTGCCTGGCAGCTAGCGGCCATCACAGATACGCAGTATTTT. Translating gives CAWQLAAITDTQYF.

The rearrangement links TRBV25-1 to TRBJ2-2; D gene unclear. The CDR3 is made up of 14 amino acids. Germline V gene data show CDR1 as MGHDK and CDR2 as SYGVNS. The V end lost 1 base, the J end lost 1 base, and 4 bases lay between the germline ends. The chain's CDR3 is CASSESLNTGELFF. CDR3 nucleotide sequence: TGTGCCAGCAGTGAATCACTGAACACCGGGGAGCTGTTTTTT.

The rearrangement links TRBV29-1 to TRBJ1-3, with D perhaps matching TRBD1 (6 bases). Germline V gene lookup returns CDR1 SQVTM and CDR2 ANQGSEA. The V end lost 2 bases, the J end lost 4 bases, and 6 bases lay between the germline ends. This CDR3 is built from 12 residues. The CDR3 DNA follows: TGCAGCGTTGAAAGGGGGGGAAACACCATATATTTT. Translating gives CSVERGGNTIYF.

This rearrangement joins TRBV4-2 to TRBJ2-7, with unresolved D. With 5 bases removed from V and 3 bases from J, the gap between germline ends came to 17 bases. Germline lookup yields CDR1 LGHNA and CDR2 YNFKEQ. This CDR3 has 15 amino acids. The CDR3 sequence: CASSTVETIFYEQYF. The CDR3 DNA reads TGTGCCAGCAGCACGGTGGAGACCATCTTCTACGAGCAGTACTTC.

The genes are TRBV18 and TRBJ1-1; possibly TRBD1 for D (6 bases). The CDR3 covers 16 residues. CDR1 is KGHSH, CDR2 LQKENI, per germline. V lost 4 bases, J lost 0 bases, and 15 bases lay in between. The CDR3 nucleotides are TGTGCCAGCTCACTTTCAGGGGCAGCTATGAACACTGAAGCTTTCTTT. Translation: CASSLSGAAMNTEAFF. Drawing the rest from reference TRBV18 and TRBJ1-1, the complete variable domain is NAGVMQNPRHLVRRRGQEARLRCSPMKGHSHVYWYRQLPEEGLKFMVYLQKENIIDESGMPKERFSAEFPKEGPSILRIQQVVRGDSAAYFCASSLSGAAMNTEAFFGQGTRLTVV.

The chain recombines TRBV27 with TRBJ1-5, with 7 bases aligning to TRBD1. The CDR3 covers 14 residues. The germline V gene encodes CDR1 MNHEY and CDR2 SMNVEV (reference sequence). V dropped 6 bases and J dropped 3; count of bases not matched to a gene: 5. CDR3 in DNA: TGTGCCAGCAGGCTCGGGACAGACAATCAGCCCCAGCATTTT. Translated, it gives CASRLGTDNQPQHF.

The chain recombines TRBV6-5 with TRBJ2-5, with TRBD2 as a possible D gene (6 bases). V lost 5 bases to trimming and J lost 3 bases, with 10 bases between them. CDR1 is MNHEY, CDR2 SVGAGI, per germline. This CDR3 spans 13 amino acids. The CDR3 DNA reads TGTGCCAGCAGTAGGGGCGGGAAAGAGACCCAGTACTTC. It encodes CASSRGGKETQYF.

The rearrangement joins TRBV27 to TRBJ2-1; 9 bases match TRBD2. V trimming: 5 bases; J trimming: 3 bases; junction bases outside the gene matches: 8. This CDR3 spans 16 amino acids. CDR1 is MNHEY and CDR2 is SMNVEV in the germline V gene (reference sequence). The CDR3 spells CASSLLAGLFYNEQFF. CDR3 DNA: TGTGCCAGCAGTCTTCTAGCGGGACTTTTCTACAATGAGCAGTTCTTC.

The chain's CDR3 is CASSGGTSYNEQFF. The DNA of the CDR3 is TGTGCCAGCAGCGGCGGGACCTCCTACAATGAGCAGTTCTTC. The chain links TRBV9 to TRBJ2-1; possible D gene TRBD2, 6 bases. The CDR3 is made up of 14 amino acids. CDR1 and CDR2 (germline): SGDLS, YYNGEE. Trimming took off 3 bases at V and 0 bases at J, with 7 bases between the two ends.

The chain joins TRBV4-2 to TRBJ2-3; possible D gene TRBD2, 5 bases. Trimming cost V 2 bases and J 0 bases, with 21 bases left between them. The CDR3 totals 19 residues. Germline values: CDR1 LGHNA, CDR2 YNFKEQ. Written as DNA, the CDR3 is TGTGCCAGCAGCCAATCCCCCCTATTACTAGGACCTAGCACAGATACGCAGTATTTT. This encodes CASSQSPLLLGPSTDTQYF.

The CDR3 nucleotides are TGTGCCTGGAGCGAGTTAGGGGTTAATTCTGGTAATGAGCAGTTCTTC. Translating gives CAWSELGVNSGNEQFF. This sequence joins TRBV30 and TRBJ2-1; D is perhaps TRBD1 (5 bases). The germline gives CDR1 GTSNPN, CDR2 SVGIG (reference sequence). CDR3 length: 16 amino acids. V lost 3 bases and J lost 7, with 22 bases in between. Drawing the rest from reference TRBV30 and TRBJ2-1, the complete variable domain is SQTIHQWPATLVQPVGSPLSLECTVEGTSNPNLYWYRQAAGRGLQLLFYSVGIGQISSEVPQNLSASRPQDRQFILSSKKLLLSDSGFYLCAWSELGVNSGNEQFFGPGTRLTVL.

The chain recombines TRBV5-1 with TRBJ1-1, with 7 positions matching TRBD1. There are 14 residues in the CDR3. The V and J ends lost 4 bases and 5 bases, in that order; junction bases with no gene match: 8. The germline gives CDR1 SGHRS, CDR2 YFSETQ. The CDR3 protein is CASSINRGSTEAFF. The CDR3 coding sequence is TGCGCCAGCAGCATTAACAGGGGTTCTACTGAAGCTTTCTTT.

This CDR3 reads CASSLTTGATEAFF. CDR3 nucleotides: TGCGCCAGCAGCCTTACAACAGGAGCCACTGAAGCTTTCTTT. This chain joins TRBV4-1 and TRBJ1-1; the D gene is possibly TRBD1 (5 bases). The V and J ends lost 4 bases and 4 bases respectively, with 13 bases between them. CDR3 length equals 14 residues. Germline lookup yields CDR1 MGHRA and CDR2 YSYEKL.

The chain recombines TRBV5-4 with TRBJ2-6; a possible D gene is TRBD1 (5 bases). Germline V gene sequence: CDR1 SGHNT, CDR2 YYREEE (reference sequence). The ends were cut back, 3 bases at V and 0 bases at J, with 7 bases in the middle. CDR3 length: 15 residues. The CDR3 here is CASSSDISGANVLTF. The CDR3 DNA reads as TGTGCCAGCAGCTCGGACATCTCTGGGGCCAACGTCCTGACTTTC.

The CDR3 loop reads CASSQDERLNSYNEQFF. Here the CDR3 DNA reads TGTGCCAGCAGCCAAGATGAGCGGTTAAACTCCTACAATGAGCAGTTCTTC. The J gene is TRBJ2-1, the V gene TRBV4-2, with D maybe TRBD2 (5 bases). The CDR3 is 17 residues long. Germline assignment: CDR1 LGHNA and CDR2 YNFKEQ. Trimming took off 0 bases at V and 0 bases at J, with 12 bases between the two ends.